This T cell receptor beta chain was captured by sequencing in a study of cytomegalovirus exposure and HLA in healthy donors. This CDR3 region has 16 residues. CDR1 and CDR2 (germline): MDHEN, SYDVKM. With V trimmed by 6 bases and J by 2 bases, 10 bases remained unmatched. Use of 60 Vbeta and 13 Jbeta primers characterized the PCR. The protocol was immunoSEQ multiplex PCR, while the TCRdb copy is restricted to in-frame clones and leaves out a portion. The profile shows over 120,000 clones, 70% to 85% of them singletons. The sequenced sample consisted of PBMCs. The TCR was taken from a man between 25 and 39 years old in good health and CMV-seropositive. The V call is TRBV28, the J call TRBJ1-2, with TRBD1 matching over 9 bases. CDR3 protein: CASRDRGGRHNYGYTF. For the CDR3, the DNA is TGTGCCAGCAGGGACAGGGGAGGGAGGCACAACTATGGCTACACCTTC.